These 5 T cell receptor beta chains originate from one sample sequenced in a study of neurological immune-mediated disorders. TCRdb ran MiXCR on the 5' RACE reads and lists one entry per CDR3 protein. Of about 62,000 distinct CDR3 sequences listed, approximately 3.7% were seen once; the top ten hold under 2.5%. What was sequenced was PBMCs. The receptors were sampled from a woman between 50 and 59 years old with multiple sclerosis.

A few counts support this clonotype. The chain is built from TRBV18 and TRBJ1-5, with D perhaps TRBD1 (6 bases). The CDR3 is 14 amino acids. The germline V and J ends were trimmed by 3 bases and 8 bases, with 14 bases remaining between them. Germline CDR1 and CDR2: KGHSH and LQKENI. The CDR3 nucleotides are TGTGCCAGCTCACCGGGGGCGGGTCAGGAGCCCCAGCATTTT. Residues: CASSPGAGQEPQHF. Full variable domain (remainder filled in from reference TRBV18 and TRBJ1-5): NAGVMQNPRHLVRRRGQEARLRCSPMKGHSHVYWYRQLPEEGLKFMVYLQKENIIDESGMPKERFSAEFPKEGPSILRIQQVVRGDSAAYFCASSPGAGQEPQHFGDGTRLSIL.

This clonotype was seen repeatedly, ten times or more. The genes are TRBV20-1 and TRBJ1-5, with no clear D. The CDR3 is 15 amino acids. V lost 7 bases, J lost 0 bases, and 16 bases lay in between. The germline V gene has CDR1 DFQATT and CDR2 SNEGSKA (reference sequence). The CDR3 sequence is CSGRPTSNSNQPQHF. In nucleotides, the CDR3 is TGCAGTGGTCGGCCGACGTCCAATAGCAATCAGCCCCAGCATTTT.

This clonotype showed up many times. The V gene is TRBV7-2, the J gene TRBJ2-1, with 16 bases aligning to TRBD2. The CDR3 consists of 17 residues. V lost 5 bases, J lost 15 bases, and 16 bases stayed unmatched. The germline V gene has CDR1 SGHTA and CDR2 FQGNSA. The CDR3 protein is CASSLSGGTSGRVVRFF. The CDR3 nucleotides read TGTGCCAGCAGCCTCTCCGGGGGGACTAGCGGGAGGGTCGTTCGGTTCTTC. Together with reference TRBV7-2 and TRBJ2-1, the CDR3 gives the full variable domain: GAGVSQSPSNKVTEKGKDVELRCDPISGHTALYWYRQSLGQGLEFLIYFQGNSAPDKSGLPSDRFSAERTGGSVSTLTIQRTQQEDSAVYLCASSLSGGTSGRVVRFFGPGTRLTVL.

With respect to this clonotype: A much larger clone differs from this one at a single base, so this may be a read error. The chain carries TRBV7-9 and TRBJ2-4; TRBD2 agrees at 7 bases. V shed 5 bases, J shed 8 bases, and the junction held 12 bases outside the gene matches. CDR3 length: 15 residues. Germline CDR1 is SEHNR and CDR2 is FQNEAQ (reference sequence). Here the CDR3 DNA reads TGTGCCAGCAGCCTCTGGACTAGAGGGAGTTACATTCAGTACTTC. Translated, it gives CASSLWTRGSYIQYF.

This clonotype was counted at least ten times. This chain links TRBV3-1 with TRBJ2-1; the D is unclear. Trimming stripped 0 bases from V and 4 bases from J, with 16 bases between. Germline V gives CDR1 LGHDT, CDR2 YNNKEL (reference sequence). CDR3 length equals 17 residues. CDR3 amino acids: CASSQEPPVFPYNEQFF. DNA for the CDR3: TGTGCCAGCAGCCAAGAACCACCAGTCTTTCCATACAATGAGCAGTTCTTC.